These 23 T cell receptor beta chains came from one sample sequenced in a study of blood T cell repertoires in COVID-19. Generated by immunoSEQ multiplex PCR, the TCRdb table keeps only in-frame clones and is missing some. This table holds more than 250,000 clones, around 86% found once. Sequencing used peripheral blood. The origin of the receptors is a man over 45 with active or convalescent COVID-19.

The CDR3 region has the DNA TGTGCCAGCAGTCGACAGGGGAGGACCACTGAAGCTTTCTTT. Translating gives CASSRQGRTTEAFF. The rearrangement uses TRBV28 and TRBJ1-1; 8 nucleotides align to TRBD1. Germline V gives CDR1 MDHEN, CDR2 SYDVKM. This CDR3 contains 14 residues. V was clipped by 5 bases and J by 4 bases; unmatched bases: 6.

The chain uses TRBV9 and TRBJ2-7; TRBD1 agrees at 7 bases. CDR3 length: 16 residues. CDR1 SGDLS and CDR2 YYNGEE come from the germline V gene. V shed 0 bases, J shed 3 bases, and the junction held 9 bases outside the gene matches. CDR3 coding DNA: TGTGCCAGCAGCGTAGATAGGGGGCTAGGCGTCTACGAGCAGTACTTC. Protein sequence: CASSVDRGLGVYEQYF.

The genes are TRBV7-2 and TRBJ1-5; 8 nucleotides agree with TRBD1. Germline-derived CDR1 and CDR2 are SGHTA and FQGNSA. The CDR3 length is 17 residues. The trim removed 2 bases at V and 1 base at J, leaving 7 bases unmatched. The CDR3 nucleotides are TGTGCCAGCAGCTTAAGCAGGGGGCTTTGGAGCAATCAGCCCCAGCATTTT. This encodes CASSLSRGLWSNQPQHF.

CDR3: CASSLLGSTDTQYF. The DNA for the CDR3 is TGTGCCAGCTCACTCCTCGGGAGCACAGATACGCAGTATTTT. The V call is TRBV18, the J call TRBJ2-3; no definite D call. With 4 bases removed from V and 0 bases from J, the gap between germline ends came to 8 bases. CDR3 length equals 14 residues. The germline V gene encodes CDR1 KGHSH and CDR2 LQKENI.

The CDR3 is CATSDSRTGASEQYF. In DNA, the CDR3 is TGTGCCACCAGTGATTCAAGGACAGGGGCTAGCGAGCAGTACTTC. V usage is TRBV24-1 and J usage is TRBJ2-7; 9 bases are a match to TRBD1. The CDR3 loop spans 15 amino acids. CDR1 is KGHDR and CDR2 is SFDVKD in the germline V gene. Trimming cost V 2 bases and J 6 bases; bases outside gene matches: 7.

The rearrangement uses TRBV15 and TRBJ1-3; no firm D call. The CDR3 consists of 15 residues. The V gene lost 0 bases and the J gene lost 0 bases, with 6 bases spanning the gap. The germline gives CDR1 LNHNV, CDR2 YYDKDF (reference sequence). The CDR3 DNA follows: TGTGCCACCAGCAGAGATCGAGTCTCTGGAAACACCATATATTTT. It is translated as CATSRDRVSGNTIYF.

CDR3 loop: CASSMTTGSVYEQYF. The CDR3, as DNA: TGCGCCAGCAGCATGACGACAGGGTCGGTCTACGAGCAGTACTTC. The genes are TRBV5-1 and TRBJ2-7; 7 nucleotides line up with TRBD1. Unmatched junction bases numbered 10, after V lost 4 bases and J lost 3 bases. Germline CDR1 and CDR2: SGHRS and YFSETQ. The CDR3 runs 15 residues.

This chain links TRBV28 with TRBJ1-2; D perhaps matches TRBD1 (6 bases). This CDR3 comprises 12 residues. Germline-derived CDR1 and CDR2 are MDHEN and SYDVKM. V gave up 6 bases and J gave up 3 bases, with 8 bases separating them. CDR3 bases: TGTGCCAGCAGCAGGGGCCACTATGGCTACACCTTC. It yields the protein CASSRGHYGYTF.

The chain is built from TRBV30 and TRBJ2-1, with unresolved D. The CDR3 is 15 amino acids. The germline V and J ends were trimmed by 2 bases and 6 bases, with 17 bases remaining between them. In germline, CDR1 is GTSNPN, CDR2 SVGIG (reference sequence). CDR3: CAWSPGSPRLNEQFF. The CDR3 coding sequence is TGTGCCTGGAGTCCCGGGTCCCCCCGCCTCAATGAGCAGTTCTTC. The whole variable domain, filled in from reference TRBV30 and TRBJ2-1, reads SQTIHQWPATLVQPVGSPLSLECTVEGTSNPNLYWYRQAAGRGLQLLFYSVGIGQISSEVPQNLSASRPQDRQFILSSKKLLLSDSGFYLCAWSPGSPRLNEQFFGPGTRLTVL.

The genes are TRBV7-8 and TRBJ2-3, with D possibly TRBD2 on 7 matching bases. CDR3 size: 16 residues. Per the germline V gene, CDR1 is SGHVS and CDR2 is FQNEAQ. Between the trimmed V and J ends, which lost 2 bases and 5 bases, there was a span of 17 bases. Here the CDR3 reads CASSLYRGAPGDTQYF. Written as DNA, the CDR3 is TGTGCCAGCAGCTTATATCGGGGGGCCCCTGGAGATACGCAGTATTTT.

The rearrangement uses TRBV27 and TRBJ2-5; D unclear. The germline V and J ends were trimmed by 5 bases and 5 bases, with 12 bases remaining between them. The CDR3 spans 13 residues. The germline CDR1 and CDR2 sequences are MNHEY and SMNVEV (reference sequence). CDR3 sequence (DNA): TGTGCCAGCAGTCGGTTCTACTCGGAGACCCAGTACTTC. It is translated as CASSRFYSETQYF.

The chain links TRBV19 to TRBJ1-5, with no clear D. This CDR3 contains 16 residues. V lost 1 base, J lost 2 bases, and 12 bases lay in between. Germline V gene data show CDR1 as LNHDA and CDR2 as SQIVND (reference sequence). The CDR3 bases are TGTGCCAGTAGTATAGGAGGGAGCCGGGGCAATCAGCCCCAGCATTTT. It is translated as CASSIGGSRGNQPQHF.

In nucleotides, the CDR3 is TGTGCCAGCAGCTTAGGGTACTATGCTACGTCTGGGGCCAACGTCCTGACTTTC. Translation: CASSLGYYATSGANVLTF. The chain recombines TRBV7-8 with TRBJ2-6; D uncertain. The germline gives CDR1 SGHVS, CDR2 FQNEAQ. Trimming removed 1 base from V and 1 base from J, with 14 bases in between. The CDR3 runs to 18 residues.

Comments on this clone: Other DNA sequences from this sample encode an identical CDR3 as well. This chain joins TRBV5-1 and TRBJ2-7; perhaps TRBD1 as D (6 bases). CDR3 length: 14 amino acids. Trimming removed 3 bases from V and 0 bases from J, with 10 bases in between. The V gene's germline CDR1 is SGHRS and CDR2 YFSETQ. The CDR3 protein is CASSSGTPSYEQYF. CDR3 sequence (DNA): TGCGCCAGCAGCTCCGGGACACCCTCCTACGAGCAGTACTTC.

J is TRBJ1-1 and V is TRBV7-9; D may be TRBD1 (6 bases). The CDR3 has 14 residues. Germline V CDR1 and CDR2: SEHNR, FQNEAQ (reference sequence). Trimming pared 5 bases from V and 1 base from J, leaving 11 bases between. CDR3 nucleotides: TGTGCCAGCAGCGTACGACAGGAGAACACTGAAGCTTTCTTT. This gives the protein CASSVRQENTEAFF.

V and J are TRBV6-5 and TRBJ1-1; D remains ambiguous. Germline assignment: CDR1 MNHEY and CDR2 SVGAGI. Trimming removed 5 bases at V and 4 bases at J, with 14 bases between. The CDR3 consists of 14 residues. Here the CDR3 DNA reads TGTGCCAGCAGTCTAAATTCATATGTCACTGAAGCTTTCTTT. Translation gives CASSLNSYVTEAFF.

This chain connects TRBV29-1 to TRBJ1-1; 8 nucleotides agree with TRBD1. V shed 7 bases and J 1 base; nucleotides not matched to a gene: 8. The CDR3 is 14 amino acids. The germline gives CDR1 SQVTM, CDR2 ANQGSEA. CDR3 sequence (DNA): TGCAGCGGGGAGACAGGGGCTGGGAACACTGAAGCTTTCTTT. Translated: CSGETGAGNTEAFF.

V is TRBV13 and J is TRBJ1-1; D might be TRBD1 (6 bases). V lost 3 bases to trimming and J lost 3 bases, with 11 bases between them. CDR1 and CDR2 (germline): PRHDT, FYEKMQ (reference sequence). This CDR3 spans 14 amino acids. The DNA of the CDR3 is TGTGCCAGCAGCTTTCAGGGGACGGACACTGAAGCTTTCTTT. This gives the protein CASSFQGTDTEAFF.

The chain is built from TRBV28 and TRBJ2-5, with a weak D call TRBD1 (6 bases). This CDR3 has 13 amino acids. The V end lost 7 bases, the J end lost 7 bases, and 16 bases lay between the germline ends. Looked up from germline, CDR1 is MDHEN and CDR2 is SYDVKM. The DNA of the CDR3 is TGTGCCAGCACTACACCAACAGGGACGACCCAGTACTTC. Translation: CASTTPTGTTQYF.

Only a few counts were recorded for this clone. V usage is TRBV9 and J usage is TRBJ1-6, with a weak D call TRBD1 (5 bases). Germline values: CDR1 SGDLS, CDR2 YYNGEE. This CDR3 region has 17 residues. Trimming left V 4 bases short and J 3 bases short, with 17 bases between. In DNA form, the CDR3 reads TGTGCCAGCAGCCCGCAATCCCGACAGAGCTATAATTCACCCCTCCACTTT. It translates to CASSPQSRQSYNSPLHF.

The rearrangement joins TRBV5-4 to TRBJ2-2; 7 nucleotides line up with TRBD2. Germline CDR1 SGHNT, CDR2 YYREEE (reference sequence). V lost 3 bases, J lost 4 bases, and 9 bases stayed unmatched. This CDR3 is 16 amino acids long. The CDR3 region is CASSSPRWGGTGELFF. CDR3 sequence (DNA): TGTGCCAGCAGCTCACCTCGTTGGGGGGGCACCGGGGAGCTGTTTTTT. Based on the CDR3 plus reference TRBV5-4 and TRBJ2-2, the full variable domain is ETGVTQSPTHLIKTRGQQVTLRCSSQSGHNTVSWYQQALGQGPQFIFQYYREEENGRGNFPPRFSGLQFPNYSSELNVNALELDDSALYLCASSSPRWGGTGELFFGEGSRLTVL.

This chain's CDR3 is CASSLVQGAAEQYF. The CDR3 DNA is TGTGCCAGCAGCTTAGTGCAGGGCGCGGCCGAGCAGTACTTC. The chain has TRBV7-8 and TRBJ2-7, with D tentatively TRBD1 (5 bases). The CDR3 is 14 residues long. V lost 1 base to trimming and J lost 6 bases, with 13 bases between them. The germline CDR1 and CDR2 sequences are SGHVS and FQNEAQ.

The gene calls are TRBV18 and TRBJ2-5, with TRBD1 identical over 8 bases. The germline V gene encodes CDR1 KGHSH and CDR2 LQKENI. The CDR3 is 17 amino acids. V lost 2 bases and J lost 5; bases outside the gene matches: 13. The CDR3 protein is CASSPNFPGQAGETQYF. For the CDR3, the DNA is TGTGCCAGCTCACCAAACTTTCCGGGACAGGCGGGCGAGACCCAGTACTTC.